This is a list of T cell receptor beta chains from one sample in a study of OX40 agonist ivuxolimab in advanced cancers. Some clones are missing from TCRdb's copy, which holds only in-frame ones; the method was immunoSEQ multiplex PCR. The sample consists of 53,000 or so clones, roughly 83% of them appearing once. The sequencing used CD4+ or CD8+ T cells sorted from blood, collected in a trial of the OX40 agonist ivuxolimab. The receptors originated from an adult with an advanced solid tumor such as melanoma, head and neck, liver or kidney cancer. Each CDR3 is given with its conserved first and last residue. The D gene is left open where the match is weak. Clone size, where shown, is once, few, many, or a class for clones that have expanded.

V,size,J,D,DNA,CDR3
TRBV10-3,once,TRBJ2-1,TRBD2,TGTGCCATCAGTAGTAGCGGGAGCTCCTACAATGAGCAGTTCTTC,CAISSSGSSYNEQFF
TRBV7-7,.,TRBJ2-7,.,TGTGCCAGCAGCTTAAACTTCGCCTCGGAAGGGTTCGAGCAGTACTTC,CASSLNFASEGFEQYF
TRBV5-1,few,TRBJ2-7,TRBD2,TGCGCCAGCAGCACGGGGGGAGGAGGGCCACAAGAGCAGTACTTC,CASSTGGGGPQEQYF
TRBV19,.,TRBJ2-2,.,TGTGCCAGTAGAGGACGGGAGAACACCGGGGAGCTGTTTTTT,CASRGRENTGELFF
TRBV29-1,few,TRBJ2-2,TRBD1,TGCAGCGCTCGACAGGGGGAGGTCGGGGAGCTGTTTTTT,CSARQGEVGELFF
TRBV9,once,TRBJ1-2,.,TGTGCCAGCAGCCCGCAGAGAGAGAACTATGGCTACACCTTC,CASSPQRENYGYTF
TRBV5-4,few,TRBJ2-7,.,TGTGCCAGCAGCTTGAAGCCCACAGGGACTTCCCTCTACGAGCAGTACTTC,CASSLKPTGTSLYEQYF
TRBV5-1,.,TRBJ2-1,.,TGCGCCAGCAGCTTAGAGGTCCAGGGGTCCTACAATGAGCAGTTCTTC,CASSLEVQGSYNEQFF
TRBV7-2,.,TRBJ1-1,.,TGTGCCAGCCTACCGGGCGTCTCGAACACTGAAGCTTTCTTT,CASLPGVSNTEAFF
TRBV7-2,.,TRBJ1-2,TRBD1,TGTGCCAGCAGCTCGGGACAGGGGGCTAGGGGCTACACCTTC,CASSSGQGARGYTF
TRBV2,once,TRBJ2-7,TRBD2,TGTGCCAGCAGTGCGGGAGGCTCCTACGAGCAGTACTTC,CASSAGGSYEQYF
TRBV6-6,.,TRBJ1-5,.,TGTGCCAGCACTACCGCCTTAGTTCACAATCAGCCCCAGCATTTT,CASTTALVHNQPQHF
TRBV7-2,.,TRBJ2-5,.,TGTGCCAGCAGCTTAGCGGGGGCGGGTTCGGAGACCCAGTACTTC,CASSLAGAGSETQYF
TRBV6-5,.,TRBJ2-5,.,TGTGCCAGCAGTTACGGCGGGCCAGAGGATGGGACCCAGTACTTC,CASSYGGPEDGTQYF
TRBV9,.,TRBJ2-3,TRBD2,TGTGCCAGCAGCGTAGCTCTAGCGGGAGGAGGCACAGATACGCAGTATTTT,CASSVALAGGGTDTQYF
TRBV30,.,TRBJ1-5,.,TGTGCCTGGTACTCCGGGACGGATCATCAGCCCCAGCATTTT,CAWYSGTDHQPQHF
TRBV6-5,.,TRBJ2-1,.,TGTGCCAGCAGTTACAGAGCAGGGAGGCAGTTCTTC,CASSYRAGRQFF
TRBV5-6,.,TRBJ2-1,TRBD1,TGTGCCAGCAGCTTGGACAGGGGAGTCTACAATGAGCAGTTCTTC,CASSLDRGVYNEQFF
TRBV2,.,TRBJ1-4,.,TGTGCCAGCACACGGGGGCAGGTTAATGAAAAACTGTTTTTT,CASTRGQVNEKLFF
TRBV25-1,.,TRBJ2-3,.,TGTGCCAGCAGTGAAGGGGGCGGGGACTACACAGATACGCAGTATTTT,CASSEGGGDYTDTQYF
TRBV5-1,.,TRBJ1-2,.,TGCGCCAGCAGCTTGTCAGTAGGACGGGACTATGGCTACACCTTC,CASSLSVGRDYGYTF
TRBV19,few,TRBJ2-3,TRBD2,TGTGCCAGTAGTACGACCCGGGACTACACAGATACGCAGTATTTT,CASSTTRDYTDTQYF
TRBV10-1,.,TRBJ2-7,TRBD2,TGCGCCAGCAGTGACCGGGGGGTCTACGAGCAGTACTTC,CASSDRGVYEQYF
TRBV7-2,.,TRBJ2-2,TRBD2,TGTGCCAGCAGCTTAATAAACGGCGGGAGGGCTGTGACCGGGGAGCTGTTTTTT,CASSLINGGRAVTGELFF